The following is a T cell receptor beta chain sequence with its context. Its antigen is not yet known. Base quality data are lacking; no much larger clone is found one base away. One collaborating source in Seattle enrolled patients during active infection and followed them longitudinally through the course of disease. Whole blood was collected in K2EDTA tubes by collaborating institutions according to the institutions' own protocols. Collaborator samples were shipped for TCRbeta analysis as frozen whole blood, isolated PBMCs, or DNA extracted from either sample type. This sample was taken from a study of blood T cell repertoires in COVID-19 (dated by TCRdb to 2018 to 2021). Some background on the complete study: Collaborator samples came from the United States, Italy and Spain and covered acute and convalescent phases of COVID-19. The material from the prospective study consisted of cDNA or gDNA derived from T cells, B-cell-depleted T cells, or PBMCs. Deeply sampled blood TCRbeta repertoires from subjects exposed to, actively infected with, or recovered from COVID-19 were included in the dataset. The repertoires were released in a freely available public database intended as a resource for research on the immune response to SARS-CoV-2. Samples came from the ongoing ImmuneRACE study (first 160 participants) plus 1,254 subjects from 6 global collaborators. The sample metadata nearly always contained a de-identified subject ID, COVID-19 status, age in years and sex. Where available, HLA class I and class II types were taken from metadata supplied by the sample provider and were not determined by assay-based typing. Results the study describes overall, beyond this receptor: The quantity of clinical and demographic metadata differed by source and by participant and was supplied without curation.

TCRbeta CDR3 regions were amplified from genomic DNA by means of the immunoSEQ Assay, a bias-controlled multiplex PCR. As for the authors' bioinformatics: Within the assay, amplification of reference gene primers was used to estimate how many nucleated cells each sample contained. To quantify the absolute abundance of each unique TCRbeta CDR3 rearrangement, sequence reads were collapsed and filtered. For each sample, productive Simpson clonality was calculated as the square root of Simpson's diversity index across productive rearrangements. Held by TCRdb, this immuneACCESS table contains in-frame sequences only and omits some clones. Under half of the omission traces to an unresolved V gene where checked; the cause of the rest is unknown. Clone size and V and J calls were adopted from that table, with D and trimming inferred from the DNA. The sample contains around 310,000 clones, roughly 89% of them found a single time. The ten biggest clones cover around 0.96% of the sample.

V lost 5 bases and J lost 1 base; the stretch between them is 16 bases long. The CDR3 numbers 16 residues from cysteine through phenylalanine. The kept DNA is CDR3 alone, 48 bases in frame from the first base. CDR1 and CDR2, looked up from the germline V gene, are SNHLY and FYNNEI. Sequencing was performed on peripheral blood. The sequence was obtained from a woman aged 35 to 49 with COVID-19, enrolled during active disease. The sequence joins TRBV2 to TRBJ2-3; TRBD2 is possibly the D segment (5 matching bases). The nucleotide sequence is TGTGCCAGCAGTCCAGTTGAACTAGATGGCACAGATACGCAGTATTTT. Its product reads: CASSPVELDGTDTQYF.